These 26 T cell receptor beta chains were all obtained from the same sample, sequenced in a study of blood T cell repertoires in COVID-19. The assay was immunoSEQ multiplex PCR, and TCRdb's table has in-frame clones only and misses some. The table records 150,000 or so clones, 65% to 85% of them present only once. The sequencing input was peripheral blood. These receptor sequences come from a man in his fifties or sixties with active or convalescent COVID-19.

This chain uses TRBV4-1 with TRBJ2-1; the D is unclear. Germline CDR1 and CDR2: MGHRA and YSYEKL. V lost 0 bases and J lost 7, with 16 bases in between. The CDR3 has 16 residues. CDR3: CASSQEGVGQTNEQFF. DNA of the CDR3: TGCGCCAGCAGCCAAGAAGGTGTTGGGCAGACGAATGAGCAGTTCTTC.

The chain uses TRBV28 and TRBJ2-1; 14 nucleotides agree with TRBD2. This CDR3 has 16 amino acids. Germline loops: CDR1 MDHEN, CDR2 SYDVKM. V dropped 3 bases and J dropped 6; count of bases not matched to a gene: 4. CDR3 in amino acids: CASSFRGLAGGNEQFF. Written as DNA, the CDR3 is TGTGCCAGCAGTTTCCGAGGACTAGCGGGAGGCAATGAGCAGTTCTTC.

The chain carries TRBV6-1 and TRBJ2-1; perhaps TRBD1 as D (7 bases). This CDR3 is built from 15 residues. CDR1 MNHNS and CDR2 SASEGT come from the germline V gene. Trimming left V 1 base short and J 4 bases short, with 11 bases between. CDR3: CASSEGRGPYNEQFF. The CDR3 DNA is TGTGCCAGCAGTGAAGGGAGGGGGCCGTACAATGAGCAGTTCTTC.

This chain links TRBV27 with TRBJ2-1, with a possible D match to TRBD2 (5 bases). The CDR3 covers 12 residues. Trimming stripped 5 bases from V and 16 bases from J, with 18 bases between. Germline V lookup: CDR1 MNHEY, CDR2 SMNVEV (reference sequence). The CDR3 nucleotides are TGTGCCAGCAGTGACTTAGGACTGAGAAAATTCTTC. Residues: CASSDLGLRKFF.

The chain joins TRBV28 to TRBJ2-7, with 13 bases fitting TRBD2. Germline V gene lookup returns CDR1 MDHEN and CDR2 SYDVKM. Losses at the gene ends were 6 bases for V and 0 bases for J; bases not matched to a gene: 8. The CDR3 is 17 residues long. In nucleotides, the CDR3 is TGTGCCAGCAGCCGACTAGCGGGAGGTTTCAGCTCCTACGAGCAGTACTTC. Translated: CASSRLAGGFSSYEQYF. Based on the CDR3 plus reference TRBV28 and TRBJ2-7, the full variable domain is DVKVTQSSRYLVKRTGEKVFLECVQDMDHENMFWYRQDPGLGLRLIYFSYDVKMKEKGDIPEGYSVSREKKERFSLILESASTNQTSMYLCASSRLAGGFSSYEQYFGPGTRLTVT.

The genes are TRBV7-2 and TRBJ1-2; D perhaps matches TRBD1 (5 bases). The CDR3 runs 16 residues. V lost 0 bases and J lost 5, with 16 bases in between. Germline V CDR1 and CDR2: SGHTA, FQGNSA. The CDR3 nucleotides are TGTGCCAGCAGCTTAGCGAGGTGGAGGGGTGGGTATGGCTACACCTTC. Its protein product is CASSLARWRGGYGYTF. Supplemented by reference TRBV7-2 and TRBJ1-2, the full variable domain reads GAGVSQSPSNKVTEKGKDVELRCDPISGHTALYWYRQSLGQGLEFLIYFQGNSAPDKSGLPSDRFSAERTGGSVSTLTIQRTQQEDSAVYLCASSLARWRGGYGYTFGSGTRLTVV.

The chain is built from TRBV7-2 and TRBJ1-6, with 8 nucleotides matching TRBD1. V was clipped by 5 bases and J by 2 bases; unmatched bases: 5. Germline V gene sequence: CDR1 SGHTA, CDR2 FQGNSA. This CDR3 has 16 residues. The CDR3 DNA reads TGTGCCAGCAGCCCAAGGACAGGGACCTATAATTCACCCCTCCACTTT. This encodes CASSPRTGTYNSPLHF.

This clone was recorded only once. J is TRBJ1-2 and V is TRBV7-9, with 9 positions matching TRBD1. Trimming took 3 bases from V and 2 from J; bases not matched to a gene: 7. The CDR3 runs to 16 residues. Germline V gene lookup returns CDR1 SEHNR and CDR2 FQNEAQ (reference sequence). CDR3 DNA: TGTGCCAGCAGCTTGACAGGGGGGTCACTAAACTATGGCTACACCTTC. This gives the protein CASSLTGGSLNYGYTF.

This sequence joins TRBV5-5 and TRBJ1-1, with D uncertain. Germline V gene sequence: CDR1 SGHKS, CDR2 YYEKEE (reference sequence). This CDR3 has 14 amino acids. Trimming removed 0 bases from V and 1 base from J, with 7 bases in between. As DNA, the CDR3 is TGTGCCAGCAGCTTGGAAGTCGGGAACACTGAAGCTTTCTTT. Translating it yields CASSLEVGNTEAFF.

This chain connects TRBV7-2 to TRBJ2-1; 7 nucleotides match TRBD2. Germline CDR1 and CDR2: SGHTA and FQGNSA. The ends lost 5 bases at V and 2 bases at J; junction bases unmatched: 6. The CDR3 sequence is 15 residues long. CDR3 in DNA: TGTGCCAGCAGCCCCGGACTAGGCCCCTACAATGAGCAGTTCTTC. This sequence encodes CASSPGLGPYNEQFF.

V and J are TRBV5-1 and TRBJ2-1, with 7 bases identical to TRBD2. The J segment lost 7 bases and the V segment lost 8 bases, leaving 12 bases of the junction unmatched. CDR3 size: 14 residues. Germline V CDR1 and CDR2: SGHRS, YFSETQ. The CDR3 loop is CASRGGGRENEQFF. As DNA, the CDR3 is TGCGCCAGTCGGGGAGGCGGGAGAGAGAATGAGCAGTTCTTC.

This clone was recorded once. This chain links TRBV6-2 or TRBV6-3 with TRBJ1-2, with 8 nucleotides matching TRBD1. Per the germline V gene, CDR1 is MNHEY and CDR2 is SVGEGT. The length of the CDR3 is 12 residues. The V segment lost 5 bases and the J segment 8 bases; nucleotides outside the gene matches: 4. The CDR3 DNA is TGTGCCAGCAGTCCCGACAGGGGCGGCTACACCTTC. Protein sequence: CASSPDRGGYTF.

This clone was counted between two and nine times. The V call is TRBV3-1 (or the pseudogene TRBV3-2), the J call TRBJ2-7; 9 positions match TRBD1. Trimming at V came to 1 base and at J to 3 bases, leaving 4 bases not matched to a gene. The CDR3 extends over 15 amino acids. Germline CDR1 and CDR2: LGHDT and YNNKEL (reference sequence). CDR3: CASSQGGTGLYEQYF. The CDR3 DNA is TGTGCCAGCAGCCAAGGGGGGACAGGGCTCTACGAGCAGTACTTC.

The rearrangement links TRBV6-2 or TRBV6-3 to TRBJ1-6; 8 bases align to TRBD1. Per the germline V gene, CDR1 is MNHEY and CDR2 is SVGEGT. This CDR3 has 14 amino acids. V lost 5 bases and J lost 10; bases outside the gene matches: 7. The CDR3 sequence: CASSPDRGVSPLHF. In DNA form, the CDR3 reads TGTGCCAGCAGTCCCGACAGGGGAGTCTCACCCCTCCACTTT.

J is TRBJ2-1 and V is TRBV7-2; D is uncertain. Looked up from germline, CDR1 is SGHTA and CDR2 is FQGNSA. The CDR3 consists of 11 residues. V shed 3 bases and J shed 13 bases, with 10 bases lying between them. This CDR3 reads CASSFGQAQFF. The CDR3 bases are TGTGCCAGCAGCTTTGGGCAGGCCCAGTTCTTC.

The chain couples TRBV20-1 to TRBJ1-4; 9 bases map to TRBD1. The CDR3 loop spans 14 amino acids. After removal of 3 bases from V and 7 bases from J, the junction contained 6 bases not matched to a gene. Germline CDR1 reads DFQATT; CDR2 reads SNEGSKA (reference sequence). Here the CDR3 reads CSASRDRDVEKLFF. CDR3 bases: TGCAGTGCTAGTCGGGACAGGGATGTTGAAAAACTGTTTTTT.

This clone was seen a few times. V is TRBV14 and J is TRBJ2-1, with 14 bases identical to TRBD2. CDR3 length equals 19 residues. The germline V gene has CDR1 SGHDN and CDR2 FVKESK. After removal of 4 bases from V and 6 bases from J, the junction contained 14 bases not matched to a gene. CDR3: CASSPTPGLAGVRRNEQFF. The CDR3 DNA sequence: TGTGCCAGCAGCCCGACCCCGGGACTAGCGGGAGTCCGGCGCAATGAGCAGTTCTTC.

This clone was counted once. The gene calls are TRBV6-5 and TRBJ1-5, with no clear D. This CDR3 has 14 amino acids. V was pared by 6 bases and J by 4 bases, with 13 bases between. CDR1 MNHEY and CDR2 SVGAGI come from the germline V gene. The CDR3 sequence: CASRGGPINQPQHF. The CDR3 DNA reads TGTGCCAGCAGGGGCGGGCCAATAAATCAGCCCCAGCATTTT.

The chain couples TRBV10-2 to TRBJ2-1; TRBD2 matches at 8 bases. V trimming: 3 bases; J trimming: 0 bases; junction bases outside the gene matches: 4. The CDR3 loop spans 16 amino acids. The V gene's germline CDR1 is WSHSY and CDR2 SAAADI. The CDR3: CASSERGGSSYNEQFF. The CDR3 DNA sequence: TGCGCCAGCAGTGAACGGGGGGGTAGCTCCTACAATGAGCAGTTCTTC.

This rearrangement joins TRBV9 to TRBJ2-2, with a possible D match to TRBD1 (5 bases). The CDR3 is made up of 16 amino acids. Germline values: CDR1 SGDLS, CDR2 YYNGEE. Between the trimmed V and J ends, which lost 4 bases and 6 bases, there was a span of 19 bases. The CDR3 DNA reads as TGTGCCAGCAGCCTAAAGGGGCCCGGTCGATCCGGGGAGCTGTTTTTT. Protein: CASSLKGPGRSGELFF. The full variable domain, completed using reference TRBV9 and TRBJ2-2, is DSGVTQTPKHLITATGQRVTLRCSPRSGDLSVYWYQQSLDQGLQFLIQYYNGEERAKGNILERFSAQQFPDLHSELNLSSLELGDSALYFCASSLKGPGRSGELFFGEGSRLTVL.

The chain combines TRBV3-1 (or the pseudogene TRBV3-2) with TRBJ2-7, with TRBD2 as a possible D gene (6 bases). The CDR3 is 15 amino acids. V was pared by 2 bases and J by 0 bases, with 11 bases between. Germline CDR1 LGHDT, CDR2 YNNKEL (reference sequence). For the CDR3, the DNA is TGTGCCAGCAGCCAATCGGCGGGAAGCTCCTACGAGCAGTACTTC. This encodes CASSQSAGSSYEQYF.

This chain connects TRBV24-1 to TRBJ1-2; D is unclear. Germline V gives CDR1 KGHDR, CDR2 SFDVKD. The CDR3 extends over 15 amino acids. The V gene lost 3 bases and the J gene lost 0 bases, with 10 bases spanning the gap. The CDR3, as DNA: TGTGCCACCAGTGATCCTCAGGCTTCTAACTATGGCTACACCTTC. This codes for CATSDPQASNYGYTF.

The V and J genes are TRBV4-1 and TRBJ1-2; 9 nucleotides line up with TRBD1. The germline V gene has CDR1 MGHRA and CDR2 YSYEKL. This CDR3 spans 15 amino acids. J lost 3 bases, V lost 4 bases, and 6 bases had no gene match. The CDR3 region has the DNA TGCGCCAGCAGCCTCTCCGGGACAGGGCACTATGGCTACACCTTC. Its translation: CASSLSGTGHYGYTF.

In its sample, this clone was seen a few times. This chain links TRBV29-1 with TRBJ2-7; 9 bases agree with TRBD2. V trimming: 0 bases; J trimming: 5 bases; junction bases outside the gene matches: 8. Per germline, CDR1 SQVTM and CDR2 ANQGSEA. The CDR3 sequence is 15 residues long. CDR3 in amino acids: CSVEDAAGGPHEQYF. The CDR3 DNA follows: TGCAGCGTTGAAGATGCGGCGGGAGGGCCCCACGAGCAGTACTTC.

CDR3 nucleotide sequence: TGTGCCAGCAGTTCGGGAGCTAACTATGGCTACACCTTC. It translates to CASSSGANYGYTF. The rearrangement joins TRBV28 to TRBJ1-2; D uncertain. Germline V lookup: CDR1 MDHEN, CDR2 SYDVKM. The CDR3 contains 13 residues. Deletions cut 4 bases from V and 0 bases from J, with 6 bases between.

This sequence joins TRBV3-1 (or the pseudogene TRBV3-2) and TRBJ2-7; D unclear. V was shortened by 1 base and J by 7 bases, with 11 bases between the two germline ends. Per germline, CDR1 LGHDT and CDR2 YNNKEL (reference sequence). CDR3 length: 13 residues. CDR3 in DNA: TGTGCCAGCAGCCAAGGGGCCGACCTGGAGCAGTACTTC. It specifies CASSQGADLEQYF.